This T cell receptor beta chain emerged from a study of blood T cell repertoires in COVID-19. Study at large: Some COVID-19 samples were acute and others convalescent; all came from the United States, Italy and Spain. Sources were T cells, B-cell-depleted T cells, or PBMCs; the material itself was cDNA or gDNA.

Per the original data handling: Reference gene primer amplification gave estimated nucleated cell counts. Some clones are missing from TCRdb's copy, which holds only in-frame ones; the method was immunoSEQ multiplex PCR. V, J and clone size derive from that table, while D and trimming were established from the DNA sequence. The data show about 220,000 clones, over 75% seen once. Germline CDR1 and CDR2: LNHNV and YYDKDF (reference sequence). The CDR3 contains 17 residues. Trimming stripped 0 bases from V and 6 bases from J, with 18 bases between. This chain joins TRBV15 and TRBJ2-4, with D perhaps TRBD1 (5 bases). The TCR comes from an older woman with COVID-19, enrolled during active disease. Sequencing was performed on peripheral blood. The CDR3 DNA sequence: TGTGCCACCAGCAGAGATGCCACAGGACCAGCAATAAACATTCAGTACTTC. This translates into CATSRDATGPAINIQYF. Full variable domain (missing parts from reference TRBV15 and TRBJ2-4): DAMVIQNPRYQVTQFGKPVTLSCSQTLNHNVMYWYQQKSSQAPKLLFHYYDKDFNNEADTPDNFQSRRPNTSFCFLDIRSPGLGDTAMYLCATSRDATGPAINIQYFGAGTRLSVL.